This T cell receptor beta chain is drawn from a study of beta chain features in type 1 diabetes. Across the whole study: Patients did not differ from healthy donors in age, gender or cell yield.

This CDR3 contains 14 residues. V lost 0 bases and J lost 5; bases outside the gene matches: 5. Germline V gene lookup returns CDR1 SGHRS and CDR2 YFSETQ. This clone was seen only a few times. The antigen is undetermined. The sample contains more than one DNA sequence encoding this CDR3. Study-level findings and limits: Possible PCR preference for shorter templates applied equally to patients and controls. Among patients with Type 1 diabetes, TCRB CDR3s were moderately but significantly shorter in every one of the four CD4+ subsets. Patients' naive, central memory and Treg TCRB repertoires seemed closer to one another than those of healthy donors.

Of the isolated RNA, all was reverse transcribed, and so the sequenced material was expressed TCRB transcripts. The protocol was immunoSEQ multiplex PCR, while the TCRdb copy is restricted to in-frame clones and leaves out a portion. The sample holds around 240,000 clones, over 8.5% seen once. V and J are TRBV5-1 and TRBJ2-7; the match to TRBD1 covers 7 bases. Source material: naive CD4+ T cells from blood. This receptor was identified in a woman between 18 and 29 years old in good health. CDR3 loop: CASSLGQGSHEQYF. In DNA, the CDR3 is TGCGCCAGCAGCTTGGGACAGGGATCCCACGAGCAGTACTTC.